What follows are 9 T cell receptor beta chains derived from one specimen sequenced in a study of T cell responses to AZD1222 COVID-19 vaccine. Some clones are missing from TCRdb's copy, which holds only in-frame ones; the method was immunoSEQ multiplex PCR. The sample includes about 100,000 clones, around 87% of them seen just once. Material: peripheral blood, obtained on day 0 of MenACWY control vaccination. These receptor sequences come from an adult in good health.

This sequence joins TRBV5-1 and TRBJ1-1; weak D call: TRBD1 (6 bases). This CDR3 has 13 residues. Germline V gene data show CDR1 as SGHRS and CDR2 as YFSETQ. Trimming left V 7 bases short and J 2 bases short, with 12 bases between. The CDR3 protein is CASGKGGNTEAFF. Written as DNA, the CDR3 is TGCGCCAGCGGAAAAGGGGGAAACACTGAAGCTTTCTTT.

The chain links TRBV3-1 (or the pseudogene TRBV3-2) to TRBJ2-1, with 7 bases identical to TRBD2. The V and J ends lost 1 base and 7 bases, in that order; junction bases with no gene match: 4. CDR3 length equals 14 residues. Germline CDR1 reads LGHDT; CDR2 reads YNNKEL (reference sequence). This CDR3 reads CASSQGEGGNEQFF. CDR3 nucleotide sequence: TGTGCCAGCAGCCAAGGGGAGGGAGGAAATGAGCAGTTCTTC.

The chain uses TRBV5-1 and TRBJ1-2; D is ambiguous. The CDR3 contains 13 residues. The germline V gene encodes CDR1 SGHRS and CDR2 YFSETQ. Trimming took 4 bases from V and 7 from J, leaving 14 bases between them. CDR3 sequence (DNA): TGCGCCAGCAGCCCCGAGGGTCCGGGTGGCTACACCTTC. Translated: CASSPEGPGGYTF. Variable domain in full (rest from reference TRBV5-1 and TRBJ1-2): KAGVTQTPRYLIKTRGQQVTLSCSPISGHRSVSWYQQTPGQGLQFLFEYFSETQRNKGNFPGRFSGRQFSNSRSEMNVSTLELGDSALYLCASSPEGPGGYTFGSGTRLTVV.

The CDR3 DNA sequence: TGTGCCAGCAGCTTTGAAGGGGGGCCGCTCGAGCAGTACTTC. Translating it yields CASSFEGGPLEQYF. The rearrangement uses TRBV7-9 and TRBJ2-7; D may match TRBD1 or TRBD2 (6 bases each). The V gene lost 3 bases and the J gene lost 6 bases, with 15 bases spanning the gap. Germline V lookup: CDR1 SEHNR, CDR2 FQNEAQ (reference sequence). The CDR3 runs 14 residues.

The chain joins TRBV10-1 to TRBJ2-3; no reliable D call. Germline CDR1 is WNHNN and CDR2 is SYGVQD (reference sequence). CDR3 length equals 13 residues. V lost 2 bases and J 9 bases, leaving 12 bases between the germline ends. CDR3 residues: CASSENGVQTQYF. CDR3 nucleotides: TGCGCCAGCAGTGAGAATGGTGTACAAACGCAGTATTTT.

The genes are TRBV9 and TRBJ2-5; 10 bases agree with TRBD2. This CDR3 region has 17 residues. CDR1 is SGDLS, CDR2 YYNGEE, per germline. Unmatched junction bases numbered 10, after V lost 2 bases and J lost 3 bases. CDR3 amino acids: CASSVGATSGQKETQYF. As DNA, the CDR3 is TGTGCCAGCAGCGTTGGGGCGACTAGCGGGCAGAAAGAGACCCAGTACTTC.

V gene TRBV5-1 combines with J gene TRBJ1-3; D is unclear. Germline loops: CDR1 SGHRS, CDR2 YFSETQ. The CDR3 runs 14 residues. The V end was cut by 0 bases, the J end by 5 bases, with 9 bases between. In DNA form, the CDR3 reads TGCGCCAGCAGCTTGGAGGCAGGTCGAAACACCATATATTTT. As protein: CASSLEAGRNTIYF.

The chain employs TRBV7-2 and TRBJ2-2, with 7 bases aligning to TRBD1. Germline V gene sequence: CDR1 SGHTA, CDR2 FQGNSA. Trimming at V came to 3 bases and at J to 1 base, leaving 2 bases not matched to a gene. The CDR3 is 15 residues long. The CDR3 here is CASSFRDRNTGELFF. Here the CDR3 DNA reads TGTGCCAGCAGCTTCCGGGACAGGAACACCGGGGAGCTGTTTTTT.

The V gene is TRBV30, the J gene TRBJ2-3, with D possibly being TRBD2 (6 bases). Germline V gives CDR1 GTSNPN, CDR2 SVGIG (reference sequence). The CDR3 has 16 residues. The V end lost 0 bases, the J end lost 1 base, and 14 bases lay between the germline ends. CDR3 in DNA: TGTGCCTGGAGTGTACGGGGAGGTGGTCGCACAGATACGCAGTATTTT. It codes for CAWSVRGGGRTDTQYF.